The clone carrying this T cell receptor (beta chain) was recorded at least ten times. In the study's own analysis: How many nucleated cells were present was estimated from reference gene primer amplification. Clones were sequenced by immunoSEQ multiplex PCR, and TCRdb holds only the in-frame ones, with some missing. That table gives V, J and clone size, and the DNA gave D and trimming. Of about 100,000 clones listed, roughly 77% are singletons. This sample is drawn from a study of blood T cell repertoires in COVID-19. As for the study in general: Sources were T cells, B-cell-depleted T cells, or PBMCs; the material itself was cDNA or gDNA.

This CDR3 region has 14 residues. V usage is TRBV12-2 and J usage is TRBJ2-7; no check of the table's D call, TRBD2, against the DNA was made. TRBV12-2 is shown as a pseudogene. Sequences were obtained from peripheral blood. The sequence came from a human donor in a cohort sampled during active COVID-19. Here the CDR3 reads CASRPRGGNFEQYF. The CDR3 region has the DNA TGTGCAAGTCGCCCCCGCGGGGGGAATTTTGAGCAGTACTTC.